The clone carrying this T cell receptor beta chain showed up just a few times. The antigen remains unidentified. The split of CD4+ cells yielded CD45RA+ naive and CD45RA-negative memory subsets. This sample was included in a study of shared clonotypes between healthy human individuals. Clones were sequenced by immunoSEQ multiplex PCR, and TCRdb holds only the in-frame ones, with some missing. This table holds approximately 980,000 clones, about three quarters found once. The CDR3 totals 13 residues. Germline CDR1 and CDR2: GTSNPN and SVGIG (reference sequence). V was cut by 1 base and J by 4 bases, with 10 bases left in between. General study results and limits: Some clonotypes were shared by all four sorted-subset donors, while others were not shared. The non-shared ones had lower generation probabilities than the shared ones.

The chain employs TRBV30 and TRBJ1-1; D unclear. What was sequenced was memory CD4+ T cells sorted from blood. As for subset: CD45RA-negative fraction. The TCR comes from a young man in good health. In DNA, the CDR3 is TGTGCCTGGAGTGGCCACAAGGGCACTGAAGCTTTCTTT. Its translation: CAWSGHKGTEAFF.